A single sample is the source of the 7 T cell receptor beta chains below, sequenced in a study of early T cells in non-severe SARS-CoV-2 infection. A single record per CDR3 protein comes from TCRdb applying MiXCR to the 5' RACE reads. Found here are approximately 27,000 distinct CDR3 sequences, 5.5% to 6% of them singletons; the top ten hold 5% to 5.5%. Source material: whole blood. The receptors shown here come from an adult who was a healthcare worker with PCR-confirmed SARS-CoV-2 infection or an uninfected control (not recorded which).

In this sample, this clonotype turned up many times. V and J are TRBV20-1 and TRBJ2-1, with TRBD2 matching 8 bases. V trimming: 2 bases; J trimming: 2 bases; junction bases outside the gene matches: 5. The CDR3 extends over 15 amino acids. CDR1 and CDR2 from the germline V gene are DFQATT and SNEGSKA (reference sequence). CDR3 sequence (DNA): TGCAGTGCTAGACCAGCGGGGGTGGCCTACAATGAGCAGTTCTTC. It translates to CSARPAGVAYNEQFF.

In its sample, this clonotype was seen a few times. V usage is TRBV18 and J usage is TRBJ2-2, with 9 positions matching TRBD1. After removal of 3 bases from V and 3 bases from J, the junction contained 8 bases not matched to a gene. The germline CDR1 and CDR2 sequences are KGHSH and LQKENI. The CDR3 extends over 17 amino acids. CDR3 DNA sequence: TGTGCCAGCTCACCGGGCCGGGACAGGGTGGACACCGGGGAGCTGTTTTTT. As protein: CASSPGRDRVDTGELFF.

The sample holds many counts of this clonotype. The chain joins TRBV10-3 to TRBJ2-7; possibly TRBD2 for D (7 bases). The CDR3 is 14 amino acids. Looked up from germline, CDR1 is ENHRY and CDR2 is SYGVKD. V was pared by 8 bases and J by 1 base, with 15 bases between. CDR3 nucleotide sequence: TGTGCCATCTCCAAGGGGGAGGGTTCCTACGAGCAGTACTTC. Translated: CAISKGEGSYEQYF.

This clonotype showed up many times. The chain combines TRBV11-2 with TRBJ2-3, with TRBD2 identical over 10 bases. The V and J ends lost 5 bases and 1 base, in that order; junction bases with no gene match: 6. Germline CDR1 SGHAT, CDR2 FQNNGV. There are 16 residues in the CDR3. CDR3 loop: CASSGGLAVRTDTQYF. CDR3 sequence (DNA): TGTGCCAGCAGCGGCGGACTAGCGGTTCGCACAGATACGCAGTATTTT.

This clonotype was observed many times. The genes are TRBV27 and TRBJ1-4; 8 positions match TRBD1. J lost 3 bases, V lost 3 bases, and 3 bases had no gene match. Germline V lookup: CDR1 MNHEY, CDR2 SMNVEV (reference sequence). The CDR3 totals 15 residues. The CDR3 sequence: CASSFTQGANEKLFF. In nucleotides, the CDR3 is TGTGCCAGCAGTTTTACACAGGGGGCTAATGAAAAACTGTTTTTT.

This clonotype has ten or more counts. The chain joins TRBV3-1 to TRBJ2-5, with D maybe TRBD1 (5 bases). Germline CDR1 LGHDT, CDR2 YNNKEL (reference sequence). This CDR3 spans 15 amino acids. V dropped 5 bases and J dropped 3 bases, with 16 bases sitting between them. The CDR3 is CASSGSRVSKETQYF. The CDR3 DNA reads TGTGCCAGCAGCGGAAGCAGGGTCTCGAAAGAGACCCAGTACTTC.

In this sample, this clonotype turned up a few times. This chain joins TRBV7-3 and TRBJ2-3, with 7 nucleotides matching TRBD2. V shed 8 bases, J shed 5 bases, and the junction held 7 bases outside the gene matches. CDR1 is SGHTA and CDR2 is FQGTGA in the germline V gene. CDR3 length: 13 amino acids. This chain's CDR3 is CASRRGGGDTQYF. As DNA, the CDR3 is TGTGCCAGCCGTCGGGGCGGGGGAGATACGCAGTATTTT.